Following are 20 T cell receptor beta chains from one sample sequenced in a study of cytomegalovirus exposure and HLA in healthy donors. 13 Jbeta primers and 60 Vbeta primers were used for the PCR. The protocol was immunoSEQ multiplex PCR, while the TCRdb copy is restricted to in-frame clones and leaves out a portion. The sample carries around 150,000 clones, around 72% recorded once. Sequenced material: PBMCs. The source of these receptors is a man between 50 and 59 years old in good health and CMV-seropositive.

The V gene is TRBV6-1, the J gene TRBJ2-1; D call uncertain. Germline loops: CDR1 MNHNS, CDR2 SASEGT. The V gene lost 7 bases and the J gene lost 6 bases, with 13 bases spanning the gap. CDR3 length: 13 amino acids. CDR3: CASNQFYGNEQFF. The CDR3, as DNA: TGTGCCAGCAATCAATTTTACGGCAATGAGCAGTTCTTC.

CDR3 sequence (DNA): TGTGCTAGTGGTTTGGTACGTACGGGAGGGGCGGAGCAGTTCTTC. This encodes CASGLVRTGGAEQFF. This sequence joins TRBV12-5 and TRBJ2-1; TRBD2 aligns across 8 bases. The CDR3 has 15 amino acids. The germline V gene has CDR1 LGHNT and CDR2 FRNRAP. V shed 0 bases, J shed 10 bases, and the junction held 8 bases outside the gene matches.

The CDR3 protein is CASSAAGTGREKLFF. Written as DNA, the CDR3 is TGTGCCAGCAGTGCCGCCGGGACAGGGAGGGAAAAACTGTTTTTT. The chain has TRBV28 and TRBJ1-4, with 9 bases lining up with TRBD1. V shed 5 bases, J shed 8 bases, and the junction held 9 bases outside the gene matches. The CDR3 has 15 residues. Germline CDR1 MDHEN, CDR2 SYDVKM. Drawing the rest from reference TRBV28 and TRBJ1-4, the complete variable domain is DVKVTQSSRYLVKRTGEKVFLECVQDMDHENMFWYRQDPGLGLRLIYFSYDVKMKEKGDIPEGYSVSREKKERFSLILESASTNQTSMYLCASSAAGTGREKLFFGSGTQLSVL.

The CDR3 here is CASSFRNLEIGGQPQHF. The DNA for the CDR3 is TGTGCCAGCAGCTTTCGGAACTTGGAGATAGGAGGTCAGCCCCAGCATTTT. The chain joins TRBV13 to TRBJ1-5; D remains unclear. Trimming removed 3 bases at V and 6 bases at J, with 21 bases between. Germline assignment: CDR1 PRHDT and CDR2 FYEKMQ (reference sequence). The CDR3 totals 17 residues.

The gene calls are TRBV11-2 and TRBJ2-2; a weak D match, TRBD1 (6 bases). The ends were cut back, 1 base at V and 5 bases at J, with 14 bases in the middle. CDR3 length equals 16 residues. Germline values: CDR1 SGHAT, CDR2 FQNNGV. This chain's CDR3 is CASSLVAGVGTGELFF. CDR3 coding DNA: TGTGCCAGCAGCTTAGTGGCAGGGGTGGGGACCGGGGAGCTGTTTTTT.

V usage is TRBV5-1 and J usage is TRBJ1-2; D might be TRBD1 (5 bases). CDR1 is SGHRS, CDR2 YFSETQ, per germline. Trimming took 0 bases from V and 4 from J, leaving 16 bases between them. The CDR3 has 16 amino acids. The CDR3 region has the DNA TGCGCCAGCAGCTTGGCCCAGAGGGGAGGCTCCTATGGCTACACCTTC. This codes for CASSLAQRGGSYGYTF. The full variable domain, with the rest looked up from reference TRBV5-1 and TRBJ1-2, is KAGVTQTPRYLIKTRGQQVTLSCSPISGHRSVSWYQQTPGQGLQFLFEYFSETQRNKGNFPGRFSGRQFSNSRSEMNVSTLELGDSALYLCASSLAQRGGSYGYTFGSGTRLTVV.

This clone was detected only a few times. The gene calls are TRBV29-1 and TRBJ1-1; 8 bases fit TRBD1. The CDR3 runs 13 residues. With V trimmed by 6 bases and J by 7 bases, 10 bases remained unmatched. CDR1 and CDR2 (germline): SQVTM, ANQGSEA. The CDR3 loop is CSVAGQGLNEAFF. CDR3 in DNA: TGCAGCGTGGCCGGACAGGGCCTCAATGAAGCTTTCTTT.

The chain recombines TRBV7-2 with TRBJ2-7, with 12 bases identical to TRBD2. The CDR3 contains 15 residues. V trimming: 5 bases; J trimming: 9 bases; junction bases outside the gene matches: 11. Germline CDR1 is SGHTA and CDR2 is FQGNSA. The CDR3 bases are TGTGCCAGCAGCCCCGATCTAGCGGGAGGGAACTGGCAGTACTTC. Residues: CASSPDLAGGNWQYF.

The gene calls are TRBV4-2 and TRBJ1-2; TRBD1 matches 7 bases. The V gene end was trimmed by 5 bases and the J gene end by 6 bases; junction bases not matched to a gene: 6. This CDR3 region has 13 residues. Germline CDR1 LGHNA, CDR2 YNFKEQ. CDR3 nucleotides: TGTGCCAGCAGCAAACAGGGGTTGGATGGCTACACCTTC. As protein: CASSKQGLDGYTF.

The V gene is TRBV10-3, the J gene TRBJ2-7; TRBD2 aligns across 9 bases. The germline CDR1 and CDR2 sequences are ENHRY and SYGVKD. The CDR3 loop spans 15 amino acids. V gave up 3 bases and J gave up 4 bases; unmatched junction bases: 7. This CDR3 is CAISDGGGAGYEQYF. In nucleotides, the CDR3 is TGTGCCATCAGTGATGGCGGGGGGGCGGGTTACGAGCAGTACTTC.

The rearrangement links TRBV18 to TRBJ1-1; TRBD1 is a possible D gene (5 bases). The CDR3 extends over 14 amino acids. V shed 6 bases and J shed 3 bases, with 14 bases lying between them. Germline V lookup: CDR1 KGHSH, CDR2 LQKENI. CDR3 protein: CASSFKPGDTEAFF. CDR3 in DNA: TGTGCCAGCTCGTTCAAACCGGGGGACACTGAAGCTTTCTTT.

This sequence joins TRBV6-5 and TRBJ1-1; a possible D gene is TRBD1 (5 bases). There are 14 residues in the CDR3. CDR1 is MNHEY and CDR2 is SVGAGI in the germline V gene. Trimming shortened V by 0 bases and J by 5 bases, and 10 bases separated the two germline ends. For the CDR3, the DNA is TGTGCCAGCAGTTACTCGTTAGGGGAAACTGAAGCTTTCTTT. Its translation is CASSYSLGETEAFF.

This clone was observed a handful of times. For the CDR3, the DNA is TGTGCCAGCAGCCAAGATCTACGGGAGAAAGGCTACGAGCAGTACTTC. Translating gives CASSQDLREKGYEQYF. The chain employs TRBV4-2 and TRBJ2-7; D might be TRBD2 (6 bases). CDR1 is LGHNA and CDR2 is YNFKEQ in the germline V gene. The V end was cut by 0 bases, the J end by 3 bases, with 15 bases between. The CDR3 spans 16 residues.

This chain links TRBV5-5 with TRBJ1-5; D might be TRBD1 (6 bases). CDR3 length: 15 residues. Germline assignment: CDR1 SGHKS and CDR2 YYEKEE (reference sequence). The V and J ends lost 1 base and 4 bases respectively, with 12 bases between them. As DNA, the CDR3 is TGTGCCAGCAGCTTGATGCCAGGGGATAATCAGCCCCAGCATTTT. As protein: CASSLMPGDNQPQHF.

The chain uses TRBV5-6 and TRBJ2-1, with D possibly TRBD2 on 5 matching bases. V lost 3 bases and J lost 5, with 15 bases in between. CDR1 is SGHDT, CDR2 YYEEEE, per germline. The CDR3 loop spans 15 amino acids. The CDR3 sequence: CASSWTPPRDNEQFF. The CDR3 DNA reads TGTGCCAGCAGCTGGACTCCTCCTCGGGACAATGAGCAGTTCTTC.

This chain links TRBV7-7 with TRBJ1-1; a weak D match, TRBD1 (5 bases). V was cut by 5 bases and J by 1 base, with 14 bases left in between. The CDR3 is 15 amino acids. CDR1 is SSHAT, CDR2 FNYEAQ, per germline (reference sequence). The CDR3 DNA sequence: TGTGCCAGCAGCGGAAGCTGGGGCCGGAACACTGAAGCTTTCTTT. Its protein is CASSGSWGRNTEAFF. The complete variable domain, with remaining parts taken from reference TRBV7-7 and TRBJ1-1, reads GAGVSQSPRYKVTKRGQDVTLRCDPISSHATLYWYQQALGQGPEFLTYFNYEAQPDKSGLPSDRFSAERPEGSISTLTIQRTEQRDSAMYRCASSGSWGRNTEAFFGQGTRLTVV.

The chain joins TRBV2 to TRBJ2-6, with D possibly matching TRBD2 (5 bases). The CDR3 is made up of 13 amino acids. V was cut by 10 bases and J by 2 bases, with 9 bases left in between. CDR1 is SNHLY, CDR2 FYNNEI, per germline. CDR3 in DNA: TGTGCCACTAGCCCCCCTGGGGCCAACGTCCTGACTTTC. It is translated as CATSPPGANVLTF.

V gene TRBV18 combines with J gene TRBJ1-5, with TRBD1 identical over 9 bases. The J segment lost 8 bases and the V segment lost 3 bases, leaving 5 bases of the junction unmatched. This CDR3 comprises 14 residues. In germline, CDR1 is KGHSH, CDR2 LQKENI. As DNA, the CDR3 is TGTGCCAGCTCACCTGACAGGGGGTGGGAGCCCCAGCATTTT. It translates to CASSPDRGWEPQHF.

This clone has more than one count but fewer than ten. V is TRBV6-5 and J is TRBJ1-5; TRBD1 agrees at 11 bases. V gave up 7 bases and J gave up 7 bases; unmatched junction bases: 6. Germline V gene data show CDR1 as MNHEY and CDR2 as SVGAGI. The CDR3 spans 14 residues. CDR3 in amino acids: CASKPDRGLQPQHF. CDR3 in DNA: TGTGCCAGCAAACCGGACAGGGGGCTGCAGCCCCAGCATTTT.

The sample holds a few counts of this clone. V usage is TRBV10-3 and J usage is TRBJ2-3, with D possibly TRBD1 on 5 matching bases. The V end lost 8 bases, the J end lost 4 bases, and 16 bases lay between the germline ends. This CDR3 has 14 residues. Germline V gives CDR1 ENHRY, CDR2 SYGVKD. In DNA form, the CDR3 reads TGTGCCATCGCGACAGCCAGCTCCCCAGATACGCAGTATTTT. Residues: CAIATASSPDTQYF.